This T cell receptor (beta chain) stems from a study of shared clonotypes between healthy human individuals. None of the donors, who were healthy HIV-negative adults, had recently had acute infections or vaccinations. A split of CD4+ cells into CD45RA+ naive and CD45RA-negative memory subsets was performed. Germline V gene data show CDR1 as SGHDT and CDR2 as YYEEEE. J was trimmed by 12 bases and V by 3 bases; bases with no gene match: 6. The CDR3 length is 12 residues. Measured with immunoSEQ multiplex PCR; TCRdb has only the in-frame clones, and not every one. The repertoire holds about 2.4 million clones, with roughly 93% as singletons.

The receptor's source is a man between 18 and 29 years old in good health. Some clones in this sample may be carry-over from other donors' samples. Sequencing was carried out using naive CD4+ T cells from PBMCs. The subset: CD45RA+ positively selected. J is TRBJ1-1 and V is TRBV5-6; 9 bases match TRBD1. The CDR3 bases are TGTGCCAGCAGCTCCCGGACAGGGGATTCTTTCTTT. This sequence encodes CASSSRTGDSFF.